These T cell receptor beta chains were read from a single sample in a study of blood T cell repertoires in COVID-19. Measured with immunoSEQ multiplex PCR; TCRdb has only the in-frame clones, and not every one. This sample has 90,000 to 130,000 clones, with over 70% found just once. What was sequenced was peripheral blood. These receptors originate from an older woman with acute or convalescent COVID-19. Each CDR3 is given with its conserved first and last residue. Fields, in order: clone size, J gene, D gene, V gene, CDR3 DNA, CDR3 protein. A D gene is named only where the DNA matches it firmly. Size is stated for part of the rows, as once, few or many counts, or as a class when the clone is expanded.

clone size: .
J gene: TRBJ2-5
D gene: TRBD2
V gene: TRBV3-1/TRBV3-2
CDR3 DNA: TGTGCCAGCAGCTACAATAGGGCTAGCGGGCGAAGGGGTACCCAGTACTTC
CDR3 protein: CASSYNRASGRRGTQYF

clone size: .
J gene: TRBJ2-1
D gene: TRBD2
V gene: TRBV14
CDR3 DNA: TGTGCCAGCAGCCCCGGGACTATCTACAATGAGCAGTTCTTC
CDR3 protein: CASSPGTIYNEQFF

clone size: .
J gene: TRBJ2-2
D gene: .
V gene: TRBV2
CDR3 DNA: TGTGCCAGCAGTTTCAAAGACTCCACCGGGGAGCTGTTTTTT
CDR3 protein: CASSFKDSTGELFF

clone size: .
J gene: TRBJ1-5
D gene: .
V gene: TRBV19
CDR3 DNA: TGTGCCAGTAGTATAGGCACAGAGCACTATCAGCCCCAGCATTTT
CDR3 protein: CASSIGTEHYQPQHF

clone size: .
J gene: TRBJ2-4
D gene: .
V gene: TRBV5-1
CDR3 DNA: TGCGCCAGCAGCTTAAACAGGGAGCAAAACATTCAGTACTTC
CDR3 protein: CASSLNREQNIQYF

clone size: once
J gene: TRBJ1-2
D gene: .
V gene: TRBV5-1
CDR3 DNA: TGCGCCAGCAGTCCAACGGGATGGGATGGCTACACCTTC
CDR3 protein: CASSPTGWDGYTF

clone size: .
J gene: TRBJ1-3
D gene: TRBD1
V gene: TRBV30
CDR3 DNA: TGTGCCTGGAGTGTTGGGACAGGAGGAAACACCATATATTTT
CDR3 protein: CAWSVGTGGNTIYF

clone size: .
J gene: TRBJ2-1
D gene: TRBD2
V gene: TRBV14
CDR3 DNA: TGTGCCAGCAGCCAAAGGCGGGGGGACAATGAGCAGTTCTTC
CDR3 protein: CASSQRRGDNEQFF

clone size: .
J gene: TRBJ2-7
D gene: .
V gene: TRBV27
CDR3 DNA: TGTGCCAGCAGCCGTTCCGGACTGCCCTACGAGCAGTACTTC
CDR3 protein: CASSRSGLPYEQYF

clone size: .
J gene: TRBJ1-2
D gene: TRBD1
V gene: TRBV5-1
CDR3 DNA: TGCGCCAGCAGCTCAACTGGACAGGGGATAACTGGCTACACCTTC
CDR3 protein: CASSSTGQGITGYTF

clone size: .
J gene: TRBJ2-2
D gene: .
V gene: TRBV7-8
CDR3 DNA: TGTGCCAGCAGCTTAGTTGGCAGGGGGGCCACCGGGGAGCTGTTTTTT
CDR3 protein: CASSLVGRGATGELFF

clone size: .
J gene: TRBJ2-2
D gene: TRBD1
V gene: TRBV19
CDR3 DNA: TGTGCCAGTAGTACCCCCCGGACAGGGCGCACCGGGGAGCTGTTTTTT
CDR3 protein: CASSTPRTGRTGELFF

clone size: once
J gene: TRBJ2-1
D gene: TRBD2
V gene: TRBV5-1
CDR3 DNA: TGCGCCAGCAGCTTCACGGGGGGACTGGGAAATGAGCAGTTCTTC
CDR3 protein: CASSFTGGLGNEQFF

clone size: .
J gene: TRBJ2-7
D gene: TRBD1
V gene: TRBV5-6
CDR3 DNA: TGTGCCAGCAGTATGACAGGGTTTACCTACGAGCAGTACTTC
CDR3 protein: CASSMTGFTYEQYF

clone size: .
J gene: TRBJ2-5
D gene: TRBD2
V gene: TRBV10-3
CDR3 DNA: TGTGCCATCAGGGCATCGACTAGCGGGAGTGGGGGAGAGACCCAGTACTTC
CDR3 protein: CAIRASTSGSGGETQYF

clone size: once
J gene: TRBJ1-5
D gene: .
V gene: TRBV19
CDR3 DNA: TGTGCCAGTAACCTCAGGGTCAGGGGCCCTCATCAGCCCCAGCATTTT
CDR3 protein: CASNLRVRGPHQPQHF

clone size: once
J gene: TRBJ2-5
D gene: TRBD1
V gene: TRBV6-5
CDR3 DNA: TGTGCCAGCAGTACAGACAGGGAAGAGACCCAGTACTTC
CDR3 protein: CASSTDREETQYF

clone size: .
J gene: TRBJ1-4
D gene: .
V gene: TRBV10-2
CDR3 DNA: TGCGCCAGCAGTTACGAGGGAATGGGAAAACTGTTTTTT
CDR3 protein: CASSYEGMGKLFF

clone size: few
J gene: TRBJ1-5
D gene: .
V gene: TRBV30
CDR3 DNA: TGTGCCTGGCGGACCCATGGGGGCACCTTGGCCCAGCATTTT
CDR3 protein: CAWRTHGGTLAQHF

clone size: once
J gene: TRBJ2-7
D gene: .
V gene: TRBV11-3
CDR3 DNA: TGTGCCAGCAGCTCCGGCTACGAGCAGTACTTC
CDR3 protein: CASSSGYEQYF

clone size: .
J gene: TRBJ2-4
D gene: .
V gene: TRBV2
CDR3 DNA: TGTGCCAGCAGCCTACAAGGACAGGCAGCGGGAAACATTCAGTACTTC
CDR3 protein: CASSLQGQAAGNIQYF

clone size: once
J gene: TRBJ1-5
D gene: .
V gene: TRBV28
CDR3 DNA: TGTGCCAGCAGTGCAGGGGCATCCTATCAGCCCCAGCATTTT
CDR3 protein: CASSAGASYQPQHF

clone size: .
J gene: TRBJ1-1
D gene: TRBD1
V gene: TRBV11-2
CDR3 DNA: TGTGCCAGCAGCCGTGACAGGGACACTGAAGCTTTCTTT
CDR3 protein: CASSRDRDTEAFF

clone size: .
J gene: TRBJ2-3
D gene: .
V gene: TRBV19
CDR3 DNA: TGTGCCAGTAGTGGGGGCGGGGGCAAAGATACGCAGTATTTT
CDR3 protein: CASSGGGGKDTQYF

clone size: .
J gene: TRBJ2-7
D gene: TRBD2
V gene: TRBV28
CDR3 DNA: TGTGCCAGCAGCCTCGGGACTAGCGGGAGGGGGGTAAACTTC
CDR3 protein: CASSLGTSGRGVNF

clone size: .
J gene: TRBJ1-6
D gene: TRBD1
V gene: TRBV6-4
CDR3 DNA: TGTGCCAGCAGTACAGGGGGCTATAATTCACCCCTCCACTTT
CDR3 protein: CASSTGGYNSPLHF

clone size: .
J gene: TRBJ1-4
D gene: TRBD1
V gene: TRBV18
CDR3 DNA: TGTGCCAGCTCACGGAACAGGGGGGAGGAAAAACTGTTTTTT
CDR3 protein: CASSRNRGEEKLFF

clone size: .
J gene: TRBJ2-1
D gene: TRBD2
V gene: TRBV5-5
CDR3 DNA: TGTGCCAGCAGCTTTAGCGGGGGCTCCTACAATGAGCAGTTCTTC
CDR3 protein: CASSFSGGSYNEQFF

clone size: .
J gene: TRBJ1-1
D gene: TRBD1
V gene: TRBV5-1
CDR3 DNA: TGCGCCAGCAGTCAGGGGGATGTGAACACTGAAGCTTTCTTT
CDR3 protein: CASSQGDVNTEAFF

clone size: few
J gene: TRBJ1-6
D gene: .
V gene: TRBV2
CDR3 DNA: TGTGCCAGCAGTGACGGGGCCTATAATTCACCCCTCCACTTT
CDR3 protein: CASSDGAYNSPLHF

clone size: .
J gene: TRBJ1-4
D gene: TRBD1
V gene: TRBV5-6
CDR3 DNA: TGTGCCAGCAGCTTGCCGGGACAGCCGAATGAAAAACTGTTTTTT
CDR3 protein: CASSLPGQPNEKLFF

clone size: .
J gene: TRBJ1-2
D gene: TRBD1
V gene: TRBV19
CDR3 DNA: TGTGCCAGTAGTATAGGAGACAGGGGGCGAGTTGGCTACACCTTC
CDR3 protein: CASSIGDRGRVGYTF

clone size: .
J gene: TRBJ1-2
D gene: .
V gene: TRBV6-4
CDR3 DNA: TGTGCCAGCAGACCGACAGCTACTGACTATGGCTACACCTTC
CDR3 protein: CASRPTATDYGYTF

clone size: .
J gene: TRBJ2-1
D gene: .
V gene: TRBV15
CDR3 DNA: TGTGCCACCAGCAGAGATCTAGGGTCCAGGGGCTCCTACAATGAGCAGTTCTTC
CDR3 protein: CATSRDLGSRGSYNEQFF

clone size: .
J gene: TRBJ1-2
D gene: .
V gene: TRBV19
CDR3 DNA: TGTGCCAGTAGTATCTGGGGTGCAGGGCCTGGCTACACCTTC
CDR3 protein: CASSIWGAGPGYTF

clone size: .
J gene: TRBJ2-7
D gene: TRBD1
V gene: TRBV5-1
CDR3 DNA: TGCGCCAGCAGTCCCCGGGACAGGGGAACGGACGAGCAGTACTTC
CDR3 protein: CASSPRDRGTDEQYF

clone size: .
J gene: TRBJ2-7
D gene: .
V gene: TRBV5-1
CDR3 DNA: TGCGCCAGCAGCTTGGGGCCAAGTAACTACGAGCAGTACTTC
CDR3 protein: CASSLGPSNYEQYF

clone size: .
J gene: TRBJ2-5
D gene: .
V gene: TRBV18
CDR3 DNA: TGTGCCAGCTCACCTCAAGGACTGCCAGGGACCCAGTACTTC
CDR3 protein: CASSPQGLPGTQYF

clone size: .
J gene: TRBJ2-1
D gene: .
V gene: TRBV7-6
CDR3 DNA: TGTGCCAGCAGCTTAGTTCAGGGGGGTCGGTACAATGAGCAGTTCTTC
CDR3 protein: CASSLVQGGRYNEQFF

clone size: .
J gene: TRBJ1-1
D gene: TRBD1
V gene: TRBV27
CDR3 DNA: TGTGCCAGCAGTTTAACGACAGGGTACACTGAAGCTTTCTTT
CDR3 protein: CASSLTTGYTEAFF

clone size: .
J gene: TRBJ1-1
D gene: .
V gene: TRBV29-1
CDR3 DNA: TGCAGCGCAGGGGCGGAGAGGAACACTGAAGCTTTCTTT
CDR3 protein: CSAGAERNTEAFF

clone size: .
J gene: TRBJ2-2
D gene: TRBD2
V gene: TRBV7-2
CDR3 DNA: TGTGCCAGCAGCCCAGGACTAGCGGATAACACCGGGGAGCTGTTTTTT
CDR3 protein: CASSPGLADNTGELFF

clone size: .
J gene: TRBJ2-7
D gene: TRBD1
V gene: TRBV18
CDR3 DNA: TGTGCCAGCTCACAAGGACAGGGGGCGTCGGAGCAGTACTTC
CDR3 protein: CASSQGQGASEQYF

clone size: .
J gene: TRBJ1-2
D gene: TRBD1
V gene: TRBV27
CDR3 DNA: TGTGCCAGCAGAGTACAGGGGGCCTACTATGGCTACACCTTC
CDR3 protein: CASRVQGAYYGYTF

clone size: .
J gene: TRBJ2-5
D gene: .
V gene: TRBV6-5
CDR3 DNA: TGTGCCAGCAGACCCCTAGTGTCCCAAGAGACCCAGTACTTC
CDR3 protein: CASRPLVSQETQYF

clone size: .
J gene: TRBJ2-7
D gene: .
V gene: TRBV27
CDR3 DNA: TGTGCCAGCAGTCTACAGGGAGTAAGCGAGCAGTACTTC
CDR3 protein: CASSLQGVSEQYF